This T cell receptor (beta chain) was observed in a study of T cells in Graves' hyperthyroidism and ophthalmopathy (dated by TCRdb to between 2018 and 2021). Background on the whole study: Peripheral blood was collected at initial diagnosis, before any treatment. To identify distinguishing TCR V-J signatures, a discovery cohort of around 100 patients was used, comprising some 45 with Graves' ophthalmopathy and under 60 with stable Graves' hyperthyroidism. Prospective prediction of ophthalmopathy was tested in an independent validation cohort of 18 to 20 hyperthyroidism patients and 15 to 17 patients who later progressed to ophthalmopathy. The 85 to 100 discovery patients were divided at random into training and test sets in a 7:3 ratio. Thyroid tissue and blood T-cell repertoires from more than five Graves' hyperthyroidism patients were also compared in the study. Following sampling, methimazole starting at 30 mg daily was given to hyperthyroidism patients, and high-dose intravenous methylprednisolone was given to ophthalmopathy patients. The paper describes TCR Vbeta CDR3 sequencing of 140 or so peripheral blood samples, made up of 43 ophthalmopathy patients, 70 to 75 hyperthyroidism patients and approximately 17 progressor patients.

This clonotype was seen more than once but under ten times. This clone's antigen is unknown. The record has no base qualities; no much larger clone is one base away. Points the paper makes about the study in general: Blood samples also contained most of the expanded thyroid clonotypes (frequency above 0.001), which suggests that blood repertoires may reflect thyroid immune responses. A model built on a 13 V-J signature distinguished ophthalmopathy from stable hyperthyroidism, reaching 85% to 90% sensitivity and 81.08% specificity in cross-validation and 80%/75% in testing. No statistical method was used to set the sample size in advance, and investigators knew the group allocation. During validation, the model predicted progression to ophthalmopathy a median of around 7 months ahead of onset, with almost 71% sensitivity and more than 72% specificity.

Amplification of TCR beta CDR3 regions was carried out from RNA transcripts. A first-round RT-PCR of the TCR CDR3 used the HTBI primer set with the Qiagen OneStep RT-PCR kit. Libraries were constructed in a second round of multiplex PCR, after which size selection and purification were carried out. Sequencing of the libraries was done on an Illumina HiSeq2000 using paired-end 100 bp reads. Concerning the study's data processing: SOAPnuke was used to process the raw data, throwing out any read that contained adapters or uncalled bases, had a mean Phred below 15, or lacked an exact constant-primer or identifier match. High-quality paired reads were merged with COPE v1.2.5, and unique nucleotide sequences were defined as clonotypes. Clonotypes were aligned to IMGT TRBV, TRBD and TRBJ reference segments using MiTCR v1.1. The analysis included only V-J combinations with a frequency above 0.0001, which together covered 99% to 99.2% of the repertoires. A TCS score was defined as the ratio of F50 (clonal expansion) to E x V (chaos), with BLOSUM62-based TCRdist applied between CDR3 peptides within each V-J. Welch's t-statistics and random forest reduced just over 500 V-J features to roughly 13, which were used in a naive Bayes classifier (R e1071). TCRdb ran its own pipeline on the public reads, namely fastp trimming at Q25 and MiXCR clone calling, and kept in-frame beta chains. A single entry per CDR3 protein holds the most common genes and DNA from its merged rows. The V and J calls and clone size are TCRdb's, not the authors'. Here the sample has about 530,000 distinct CDR3 sequences; 17% occur a single time. The leading ten clones occupy approximately 15% of the sample.

Moderately to severely active disease, a Clinical Activity Score of at least 3, a NOSPECS grade of at least 4, and a duration under 3 months were present in ophthalmopathy patients. Exclusion was applied to patients with uncontrolled infections, other autoimmune diseases, pregnancy or lactation. Diagnoses were established on the basis of clinical symptoms, serum thyroxine and TRAb, thyroid ultrasound, and orbital computed tomography. PBMCs were isolated from about 9.2 ml of fresh peripheral blood by Ficoll-Paque density gradient centrifugation. Total RNA was extracted using Trizol reagent, and RNA quality was assessed on an Agilent 2100 Bioanalyzer. The receptor's source is a woman under 30 with Graves' ophthalmopathy. Material: blood.

The DNA is as follows: TGTGCCAGCAGACCGGGACTAGCGGGGGCCAGCTCCTACGAGCAGTACTTC. Translated, it reads CASRPGLAGASSYEQYF. The chain links TRBV3-1 with TRBJ2-7; TRBD2 agrees with 14 junctional bases. At the junction V is shortened by 6 bases and J by 0 bases; bases outside the gene matches: 7. CDR1 and CDR2 are drawn from the germline V gene (reference sequence): LGHDT, YNNKEL. Counted from cysteine to phenylalanine, this CDR3 has 17 amino acids. Only CDR3 DNA remains: 51 bases, in frame from the first base.